This T cell receptor beta chain was sequenced in a study of identical twins. Study-wide points: Clonotypes of the beta chain that were abundant in cord blood carried fewer insertions (memory repertoires showed none). Low generation probability was overrepresented in out-of-frame alpha sequences shared by twins. Out-of-frame beta sequences exhibited a weaker degree of excess twin sharing.

The CDR3 runs 12 residues. J lost 3 bases, V lost 7 bases, and 6 bases had no gene match. Germline CDR1 reads SQVTM; CDR2 reads ANQGSEA. TCRdb recomputed calls from the 5' RACE reads with MiXCR, one row per CDR3 protein. The sample includes hundreds of thousands of distinct CDR3 sequences, around 8.6% of them seen just once. Details on this clonotype: No antigen is known for it.

Another study also made use of these data, one on yellow fever vaccine responses in identical twins.

This chain connects TRBV29-1 to TRBJ2-7; the match to TRBD2 covers 7 bases. This receptor was identified in a woman aged 18-30 years in good health. Sample: PBMCs. CDR3 DNA: TGCAGCGGCGGGCGGGGGAACTACGAGCAGTACTTC. The encoded protein is CSGGRGNYEQYF.